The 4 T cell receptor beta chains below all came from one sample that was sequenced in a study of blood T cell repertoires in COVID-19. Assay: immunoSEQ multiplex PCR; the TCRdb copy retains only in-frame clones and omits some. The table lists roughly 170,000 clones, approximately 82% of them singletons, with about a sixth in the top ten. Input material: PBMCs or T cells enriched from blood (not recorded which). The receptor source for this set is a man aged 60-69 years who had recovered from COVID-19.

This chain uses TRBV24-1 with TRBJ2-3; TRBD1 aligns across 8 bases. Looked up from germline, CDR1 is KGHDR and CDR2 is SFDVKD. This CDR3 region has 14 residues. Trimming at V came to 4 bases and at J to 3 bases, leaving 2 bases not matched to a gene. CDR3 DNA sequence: TGTGCCACCAGTGAAAACAGGGGGACAGATACGCAGTATTTT. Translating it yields CATSENRGTDTQYF.

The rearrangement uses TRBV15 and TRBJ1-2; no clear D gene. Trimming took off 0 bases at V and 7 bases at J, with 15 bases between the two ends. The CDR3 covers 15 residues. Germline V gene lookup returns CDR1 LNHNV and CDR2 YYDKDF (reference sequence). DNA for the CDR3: TGTGCCACCAGCAGAGATGGGCCGCCCGACGGTGGCTACACCTTC. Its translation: CATSRDGPPDGGYTF.

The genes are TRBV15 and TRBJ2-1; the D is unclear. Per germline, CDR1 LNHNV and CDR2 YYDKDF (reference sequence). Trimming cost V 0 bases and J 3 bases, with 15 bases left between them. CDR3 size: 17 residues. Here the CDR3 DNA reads TGTGCCACCAGCAGAGATCGAGTATCGAGACTCTACAATGAGCAGTTCTTC. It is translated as CATSRDRVSRLYNEQFF.

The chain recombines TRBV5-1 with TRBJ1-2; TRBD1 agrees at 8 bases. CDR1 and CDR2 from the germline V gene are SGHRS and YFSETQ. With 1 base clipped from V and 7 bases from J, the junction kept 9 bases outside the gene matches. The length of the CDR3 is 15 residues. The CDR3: CASSLLRTGSGGYTF. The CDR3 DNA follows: TGCGCCAGCAGCTTGTTGAGGACAGGGAGTGGTGGCTACACCTTC. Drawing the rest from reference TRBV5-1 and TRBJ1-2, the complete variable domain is KAGVTQTPRYLIKTRGQQVTLSCSPISGHRSVSWYQQTPGQGLQFLFEYFSETQRNKGNFPGRFSGRQFSNSRSEMNVSTLELGDSALYLCASSLLRTGSGGYTFGSGTRLTVV.